This T cell receptor (beta chain) was sequenced during a study of blood T cells in healthy people across ages. Next came a second PCR, run for about 6 to 12 cycles, which used a sample-barcoded 5' primer along with a J-beta primer mix. TCRdb passed the 5' RACE reads through MiXCR, listing each CDR3 protein once. The sample shows some 1.6 million distinct CDR3 sequences, about 31% of them seen only once. The germline V gene has CDR1 DFQATT and CDR2 SNEGSKA (reference sequence). V was clipped by 4 bases and J by 9 bases, with 13 bases between them. This CDR3 comprises 11 residues. The receptor was derived from a woman in her thirties in good health. This sequence joins TRBV20-1 and TRBJ2-7; no clear D gene. The sequenced sample consisted of blood. CDR3 residues: CSAKDAPGQYF. In DNA form, the CDR3 reads TGCAGTGCTAAAGACGCACCAGGGCAGTACTTC.